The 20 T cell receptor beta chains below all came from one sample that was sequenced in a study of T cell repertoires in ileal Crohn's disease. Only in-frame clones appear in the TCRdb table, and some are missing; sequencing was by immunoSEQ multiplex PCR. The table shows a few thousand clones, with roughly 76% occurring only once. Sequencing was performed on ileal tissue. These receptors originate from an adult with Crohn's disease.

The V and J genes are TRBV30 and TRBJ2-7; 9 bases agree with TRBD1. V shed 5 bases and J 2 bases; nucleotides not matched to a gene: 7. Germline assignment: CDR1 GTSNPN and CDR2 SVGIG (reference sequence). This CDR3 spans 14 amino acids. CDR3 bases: TGTGCCTGGGCACAGGGGGCGAGACCCTACGAGCAGTACTTC. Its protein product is CAWAQGARPYEQYF. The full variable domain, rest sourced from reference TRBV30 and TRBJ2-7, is SQTIHQWPATLVQPVGSPLSLECTVEGTSNPNLYWYRQAAGRGLQLLFYSVGIGQISSEVPQNLSASRPQDRQFILSSKKLLLSDSGFYLCAWAQGARPYEQYFGPGTRLTVT.

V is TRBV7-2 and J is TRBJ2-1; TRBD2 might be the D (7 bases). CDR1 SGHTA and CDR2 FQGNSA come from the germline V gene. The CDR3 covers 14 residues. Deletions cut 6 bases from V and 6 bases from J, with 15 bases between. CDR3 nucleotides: TGTGCCAGCAGAAGGGGGGGGCTAATCAATGAGCAGTTCTTC. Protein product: CASRRGGLINEQFF.

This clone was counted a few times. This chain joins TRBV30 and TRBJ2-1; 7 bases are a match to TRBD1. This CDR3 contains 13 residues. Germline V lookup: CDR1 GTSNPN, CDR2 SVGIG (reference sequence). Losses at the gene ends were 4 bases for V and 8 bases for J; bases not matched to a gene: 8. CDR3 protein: CAWKGDSGHEQFF. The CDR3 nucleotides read TGTGCCTGGAAGGGGGACAGCGGTCATGAGCAGTTCTTC. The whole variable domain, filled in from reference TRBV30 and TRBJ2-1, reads SQTIHQWPATLVQPVGSPLSLECTVEGTSNPNLYWYRQAAGRGLQLLFYSVGIGQISSEVPQNLSASRPQDRQFILSSKKLLLSDSGFYLCAWKGDSGHEQFFGPGTRLTVL.

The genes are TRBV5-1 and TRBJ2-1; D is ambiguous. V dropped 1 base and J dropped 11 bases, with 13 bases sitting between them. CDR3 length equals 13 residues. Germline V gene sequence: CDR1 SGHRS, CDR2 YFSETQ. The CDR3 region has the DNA TGCGCCAGCAGCTTGTCCCTGCAGGCTCAGCAGTTCTTC. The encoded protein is CASSLSLQAQQFF.

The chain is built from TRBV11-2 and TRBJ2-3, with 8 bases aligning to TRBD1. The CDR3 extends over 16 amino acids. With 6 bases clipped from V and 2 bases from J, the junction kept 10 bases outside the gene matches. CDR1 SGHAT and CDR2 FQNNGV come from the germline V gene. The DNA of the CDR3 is TGTGCCAGCAGATCCCTCAGGGACAGGAACACAGATACGCAGTATTTT. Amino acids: CASRSLRDRNTDTQYF. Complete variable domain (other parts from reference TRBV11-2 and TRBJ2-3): EAGVAQSPRYKIIEKRQSVAFWCNPISGHATLYWYQQILGQGPKLLIQFQNNGVVDDSQLPKDRFSAERLKGVDSTLKIQPAKLEDSAVYLCASRSLRDRNTDTQYFGPGTRLTVL.

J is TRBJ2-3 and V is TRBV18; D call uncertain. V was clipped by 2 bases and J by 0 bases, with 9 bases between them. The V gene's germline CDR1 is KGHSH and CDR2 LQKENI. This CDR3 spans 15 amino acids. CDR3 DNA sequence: TGTGCCAGCTCACCAGGCAGTGCTAGCACAGATACGCAGTATTTT. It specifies CASSPGSASTDTQYF.

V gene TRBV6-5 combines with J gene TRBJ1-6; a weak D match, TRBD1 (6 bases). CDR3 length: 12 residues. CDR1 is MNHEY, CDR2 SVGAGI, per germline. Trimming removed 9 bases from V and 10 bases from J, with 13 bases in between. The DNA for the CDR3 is TGTGCCAGTCAAGGGGGGGGCTCACCCCTCCACTTT. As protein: CASQGGGSPLHF.

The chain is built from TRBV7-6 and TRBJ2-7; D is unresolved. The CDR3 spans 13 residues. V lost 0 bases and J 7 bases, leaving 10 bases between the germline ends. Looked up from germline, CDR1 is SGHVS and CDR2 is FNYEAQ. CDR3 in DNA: TGTGCCAGCAGCTTAGCGACTGGCTGGGAGCAGTACTTC. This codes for CASSLATGWEQYF.

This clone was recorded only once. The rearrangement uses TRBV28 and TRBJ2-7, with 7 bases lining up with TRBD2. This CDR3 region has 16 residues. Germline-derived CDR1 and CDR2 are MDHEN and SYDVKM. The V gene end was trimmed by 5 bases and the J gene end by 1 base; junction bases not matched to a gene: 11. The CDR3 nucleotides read TGTGCCAGCAGTACAAGACGGGGAGGGAGTTCCTACGAGCAGTACTTC. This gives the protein CASSTRRGGSSYEQYF.

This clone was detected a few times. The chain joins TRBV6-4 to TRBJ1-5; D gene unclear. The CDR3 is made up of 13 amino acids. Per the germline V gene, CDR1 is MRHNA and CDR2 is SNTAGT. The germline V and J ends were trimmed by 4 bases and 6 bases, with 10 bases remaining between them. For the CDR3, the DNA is TGTGCCAGCAGTGGGCAGGAGGGTCAGCCCCAGCATTTT. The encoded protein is CASSGQEGQPQHF.

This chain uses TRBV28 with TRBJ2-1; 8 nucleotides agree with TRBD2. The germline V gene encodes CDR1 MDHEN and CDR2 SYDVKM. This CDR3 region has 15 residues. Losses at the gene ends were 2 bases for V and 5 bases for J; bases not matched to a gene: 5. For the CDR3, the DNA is TGTGCCAGCAGTTTAGAGGGACTAGGGAACAATGAGCAGTTCTTC. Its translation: CASSLEGLGNNEQFF.

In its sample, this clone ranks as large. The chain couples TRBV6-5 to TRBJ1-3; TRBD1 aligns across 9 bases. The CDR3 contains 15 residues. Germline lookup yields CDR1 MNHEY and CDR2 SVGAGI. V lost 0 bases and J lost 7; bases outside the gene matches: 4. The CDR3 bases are TGTGCCAGCAGTTACTCGGGACAGGGAACCAACACCATATATTTT. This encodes CASSYSGQGTNTIYF.

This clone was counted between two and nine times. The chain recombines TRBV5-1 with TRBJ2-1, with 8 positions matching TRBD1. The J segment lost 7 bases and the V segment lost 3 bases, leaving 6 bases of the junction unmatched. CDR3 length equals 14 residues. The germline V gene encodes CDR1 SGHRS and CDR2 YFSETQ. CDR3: CASSSGTGWNEQFF. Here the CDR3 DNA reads TGCGCCAGCAGCTCTGGGACAGGCTGGAATGAGCAGTTCTTC.

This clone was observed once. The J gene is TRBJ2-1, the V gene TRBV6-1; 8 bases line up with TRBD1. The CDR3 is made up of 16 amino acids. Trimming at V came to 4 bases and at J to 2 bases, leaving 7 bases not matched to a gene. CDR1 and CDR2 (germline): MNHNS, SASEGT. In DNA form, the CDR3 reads TGTGCCAGCAGTGCCATCGGGACAGGCCCCTACAATGAGCAGTTCTTC. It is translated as CASSAIGTGPYNEQFF.

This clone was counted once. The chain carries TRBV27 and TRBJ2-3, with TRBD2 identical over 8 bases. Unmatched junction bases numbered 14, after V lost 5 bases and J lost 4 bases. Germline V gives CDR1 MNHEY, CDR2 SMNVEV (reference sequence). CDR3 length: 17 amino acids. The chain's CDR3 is CASSPFRGGGVADTQYF. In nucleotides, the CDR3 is TGTGCCAGCAGTCCCTTTCGGGGGGGTGGGGTAGCAGATACGCAGTATTTT.

This CDR3 is CASSLSTRDSTRFF. CDR3 coding DNA: TGCGCCAGCAGCCTGTCAACTCGGGACAGCACGCGGTTCTTC. J is TRBJ2-1 and V is TRBV5-1, with 7 bases identical to TRBD1. In germline, CDR1 is SGHRS, CDR2 YFSETQ. J gave up 15 bases and V 4 bases, and 16 bases lay outside the gene matches. The CDR3 loop spans 14 amino acids.

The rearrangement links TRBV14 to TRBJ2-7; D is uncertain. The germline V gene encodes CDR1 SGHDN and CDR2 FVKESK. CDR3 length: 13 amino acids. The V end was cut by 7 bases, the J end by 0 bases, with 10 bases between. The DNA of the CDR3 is TGTGCCAGCAAGGCGGCCGCCTCCTACGAGCAGTACTTC. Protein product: CASKAAASYEQYF.

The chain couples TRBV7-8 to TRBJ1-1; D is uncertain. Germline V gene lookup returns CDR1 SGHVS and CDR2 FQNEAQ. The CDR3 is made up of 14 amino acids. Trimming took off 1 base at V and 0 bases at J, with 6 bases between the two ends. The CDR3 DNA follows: TGTGCCAGCAGCTTAGATCGCGTGAACACTGAAGCTTTCTTT. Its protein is CASSLDRVNTEAFF.

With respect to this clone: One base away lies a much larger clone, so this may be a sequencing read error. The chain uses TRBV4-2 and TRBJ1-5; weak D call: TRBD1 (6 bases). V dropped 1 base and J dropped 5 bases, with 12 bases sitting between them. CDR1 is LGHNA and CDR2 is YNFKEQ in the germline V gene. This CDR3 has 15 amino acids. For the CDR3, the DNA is TGTGCCAGCAGCCAAGTAGTGTCAGGGGATCAGCCCCAGCATTTT. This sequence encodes CASSQVVSGDQPQHF.

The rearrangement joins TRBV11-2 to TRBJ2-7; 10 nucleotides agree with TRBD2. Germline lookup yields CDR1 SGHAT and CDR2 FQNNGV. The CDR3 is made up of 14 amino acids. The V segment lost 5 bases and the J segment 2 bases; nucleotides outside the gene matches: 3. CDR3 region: CASSEAGGPYEQYF. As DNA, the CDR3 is TGTGCCAGCAGCGAAGCGGGAGGGCCCTACGAGCAGTACTTC.